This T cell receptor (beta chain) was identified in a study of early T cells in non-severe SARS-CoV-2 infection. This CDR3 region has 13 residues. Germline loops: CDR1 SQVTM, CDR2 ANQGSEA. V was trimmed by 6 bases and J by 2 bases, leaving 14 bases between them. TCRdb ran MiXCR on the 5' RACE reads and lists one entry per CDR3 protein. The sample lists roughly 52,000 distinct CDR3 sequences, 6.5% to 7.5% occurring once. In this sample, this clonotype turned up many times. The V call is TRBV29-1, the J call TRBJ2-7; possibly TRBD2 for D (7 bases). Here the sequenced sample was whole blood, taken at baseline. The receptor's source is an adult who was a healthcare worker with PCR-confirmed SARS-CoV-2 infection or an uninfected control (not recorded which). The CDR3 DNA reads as TGCAGCGTCGAGGGGGGGACTACCTACGAGCAGTACTTC. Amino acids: CSVEGGTTYEQYF.